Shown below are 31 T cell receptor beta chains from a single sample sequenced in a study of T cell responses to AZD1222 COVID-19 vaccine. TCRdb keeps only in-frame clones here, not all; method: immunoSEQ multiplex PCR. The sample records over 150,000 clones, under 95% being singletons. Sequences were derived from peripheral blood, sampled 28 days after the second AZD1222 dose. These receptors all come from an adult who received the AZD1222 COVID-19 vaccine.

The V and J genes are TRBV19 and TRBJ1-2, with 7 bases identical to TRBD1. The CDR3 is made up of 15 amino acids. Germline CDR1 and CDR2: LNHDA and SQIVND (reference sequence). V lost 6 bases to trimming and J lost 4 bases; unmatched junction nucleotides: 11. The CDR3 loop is CASRSTGAEGYGYTF. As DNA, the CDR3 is TGTGCCAGTAGGTCCACAGGGGCAGAGGGCTATGGCTACACCTTC.

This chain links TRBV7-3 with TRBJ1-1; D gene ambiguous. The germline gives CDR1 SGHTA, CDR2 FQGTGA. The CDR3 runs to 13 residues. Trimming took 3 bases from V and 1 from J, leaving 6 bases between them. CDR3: CASSFAKNTEAFF. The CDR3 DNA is TGTGCCAGCAGCTTCGCAAAGAACACTGAAGCTTTCTTT.

CDR3 residues: CASSYIIGGATNEKLFF. The DNA for the CDR3 is TGTGCCAGCAGTTATATCATTGGCGGCGCAACTAATGAAAAACTGTTTTTT. The V call is TRBV28, the J call TRBJ1-4; D gene ambiguous. CDR3 length: 17 amino acids. Germline CDR1 reads MDHEN; CDR2 reads SYDVKM. V gave up 4 bases and J gave up 0 bases, with 15 bases separating them.

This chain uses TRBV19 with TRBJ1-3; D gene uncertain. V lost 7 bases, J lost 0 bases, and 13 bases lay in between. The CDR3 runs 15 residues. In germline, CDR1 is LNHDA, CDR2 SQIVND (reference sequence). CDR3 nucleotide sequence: TGTGCCAGTACGCTCGGTCACAGCTCTGGAAACACCATATATTTT. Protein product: CASTLGHSSGNTIYF. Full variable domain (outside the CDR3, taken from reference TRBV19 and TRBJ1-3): DGGITQSPKYLFRKEGQNVTLSCEQNLNHDAMYWYRQDPGQGLRLIYYSQIVNDFQKGDIAEGYSVSREKKESFPLTVTSAQKNPTAFYLCASTLGHSSGNTIYFGEGSWLTVV.

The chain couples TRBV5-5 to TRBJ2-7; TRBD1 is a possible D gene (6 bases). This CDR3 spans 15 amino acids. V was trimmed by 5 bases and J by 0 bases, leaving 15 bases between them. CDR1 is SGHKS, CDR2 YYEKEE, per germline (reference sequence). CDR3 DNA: TGTGCCAGCAGGATCTTCCTGGACAGCTCCTACGAGCAGTACTTC. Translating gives CASRIFLDSSYEQYF.

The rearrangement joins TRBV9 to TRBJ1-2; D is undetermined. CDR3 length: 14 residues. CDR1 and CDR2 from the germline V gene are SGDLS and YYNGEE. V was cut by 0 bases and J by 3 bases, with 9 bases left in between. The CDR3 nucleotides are TGTGCCAGCAGCGTAGGGCCCGCGGACTATGGCTACACCTTC. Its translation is CASSVGPADYGYTF.

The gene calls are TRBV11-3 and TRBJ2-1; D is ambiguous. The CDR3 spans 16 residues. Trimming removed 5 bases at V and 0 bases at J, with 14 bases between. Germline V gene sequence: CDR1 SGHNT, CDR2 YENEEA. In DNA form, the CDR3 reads TGTGCCAGCAGCCCAAGGGCCATCGGCTCCTACAATGAGCAGTTCTTC. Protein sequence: CASSPRAIGSYNEQFF.

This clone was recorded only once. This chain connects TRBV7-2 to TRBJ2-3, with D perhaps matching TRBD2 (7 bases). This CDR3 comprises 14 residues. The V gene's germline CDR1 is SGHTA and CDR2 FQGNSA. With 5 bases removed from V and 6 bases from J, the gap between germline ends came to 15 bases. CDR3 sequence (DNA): TGTGCCAGCAGCCGGTGGGGGGGGGCCGATACGCAGTATTTT. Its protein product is CASSRWGGADTQYF.

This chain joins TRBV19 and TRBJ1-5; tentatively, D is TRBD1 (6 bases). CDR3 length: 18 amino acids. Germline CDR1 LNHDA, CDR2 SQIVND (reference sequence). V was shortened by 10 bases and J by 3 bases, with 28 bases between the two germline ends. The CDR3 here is CATSNRGGGHRVNQPQHF. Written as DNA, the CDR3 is TGTGCCACCTCGAACCGAGGGGGGGGGCATCGGGTCAATCAGCCCCAGCATTTT.

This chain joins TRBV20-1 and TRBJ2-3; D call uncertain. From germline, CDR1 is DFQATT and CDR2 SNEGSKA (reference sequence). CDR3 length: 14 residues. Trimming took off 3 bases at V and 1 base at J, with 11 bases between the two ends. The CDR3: CSASLKVRTDTQYF. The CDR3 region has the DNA TGCAGTGCTAGTCTTAAGGTGCGCACAGATACGCAGTATTTT.

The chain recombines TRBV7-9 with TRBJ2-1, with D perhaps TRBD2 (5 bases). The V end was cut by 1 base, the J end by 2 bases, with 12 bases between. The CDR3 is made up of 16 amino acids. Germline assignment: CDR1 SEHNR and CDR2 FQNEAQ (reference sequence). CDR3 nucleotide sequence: TGTGCCAGCAGCTTAGGAGGGCGTGGGACCTACAATGAGCAGTTCTTC. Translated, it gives CASSLGGRGTYNEQFF.

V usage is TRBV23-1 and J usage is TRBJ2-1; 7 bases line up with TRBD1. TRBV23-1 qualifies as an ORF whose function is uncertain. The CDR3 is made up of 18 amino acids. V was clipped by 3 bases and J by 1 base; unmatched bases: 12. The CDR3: CASSQFPSTGISYNEQFF. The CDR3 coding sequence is TGCGCCAGCAGTCAGTTCCCTTCGACAGGGATTTCCTACAATGAGCAGTTCTTC.

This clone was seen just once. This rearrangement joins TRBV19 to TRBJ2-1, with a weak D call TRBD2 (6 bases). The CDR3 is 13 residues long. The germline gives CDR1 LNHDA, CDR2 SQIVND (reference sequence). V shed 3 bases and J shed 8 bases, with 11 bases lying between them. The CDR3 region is CASSIHTSYEQFF. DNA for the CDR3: TGTGCCAGTAGTATCCATACTAGCTATGAGCAGTTCTTC. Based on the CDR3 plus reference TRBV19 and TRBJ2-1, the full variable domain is DGGITQSPKYLFRKEGQNVTLSCEQNLNHDAMYWYRQDPGQGLRLIYYSQIVNDFQKGDIAEGYSVSREKKESFPLTVTSAQKNPTAFYLCASSIHTSYEQFFGPGTRLTVL.

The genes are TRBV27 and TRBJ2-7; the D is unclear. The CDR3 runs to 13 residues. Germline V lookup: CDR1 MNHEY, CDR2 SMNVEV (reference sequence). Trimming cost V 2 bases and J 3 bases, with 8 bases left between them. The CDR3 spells CASSLDWNYEQYF. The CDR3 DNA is TGTGCCAGCAGTTTAGACTGGAACTACGAGCAGTACTTC.

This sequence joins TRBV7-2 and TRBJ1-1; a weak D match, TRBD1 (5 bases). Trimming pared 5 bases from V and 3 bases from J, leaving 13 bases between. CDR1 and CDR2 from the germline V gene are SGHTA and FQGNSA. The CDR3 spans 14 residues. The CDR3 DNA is TGTGCCAGCAGCACCCTTGACAGCCACACTGAAGCTTTCTTT. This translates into CASSTLDSHTEAFF.

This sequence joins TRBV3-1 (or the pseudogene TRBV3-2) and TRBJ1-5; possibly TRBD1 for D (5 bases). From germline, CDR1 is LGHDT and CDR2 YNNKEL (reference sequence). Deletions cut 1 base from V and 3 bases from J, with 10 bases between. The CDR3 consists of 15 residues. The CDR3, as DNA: TGTGCCAGCAGCCAAGGAGGGGACGCCAATCAGCCCCAGCATTTT. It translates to CASSQGGDANQPQHF.

The CDR3 region is CASSATVLPYNEQFF. The CDR3 coding sequence is TGTGCCAGTAGTGCGACGGTTCTCCCCTACAATGAGCAGTTCTTC. This rearrangement joins TRBV19 to TRBJ2-1; D is unclear. The CDR3 is 15 residues long. Germline CDR1 and CDR2: LNHDA and SQIVND (reference sequence). The V and J ends lost 5 bases and 2 bases respectively, with 13 bases between them.

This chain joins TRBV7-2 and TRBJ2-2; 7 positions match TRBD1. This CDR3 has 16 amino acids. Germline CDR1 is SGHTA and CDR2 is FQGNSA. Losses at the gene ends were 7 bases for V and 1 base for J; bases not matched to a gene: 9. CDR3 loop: CASNRQGLVNTGELFF. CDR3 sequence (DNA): TGTGCCAGCAACCGACAGGGTCTTGTGAACACCGGGGAGCTGTTTTTT.

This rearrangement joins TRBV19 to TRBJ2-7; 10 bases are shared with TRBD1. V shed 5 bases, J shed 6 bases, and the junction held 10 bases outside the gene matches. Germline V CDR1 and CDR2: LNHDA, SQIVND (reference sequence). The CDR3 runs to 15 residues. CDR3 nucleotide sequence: TGTGCCAGTAGTGAAACCGGGACAGGGGCTCTCGAGCAGTACTTC. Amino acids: CASSETGTGALEQYF.

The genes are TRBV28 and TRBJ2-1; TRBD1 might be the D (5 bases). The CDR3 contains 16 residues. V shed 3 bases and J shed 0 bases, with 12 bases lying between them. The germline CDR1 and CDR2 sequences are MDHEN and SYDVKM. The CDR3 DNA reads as TGTGCCAGCAGTTTCGGTACAGGTAACTCCTACAATGAGCAGTTCTTC. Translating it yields CASSFGTGNSYNEQFF. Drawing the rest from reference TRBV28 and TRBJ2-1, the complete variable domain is DVKVTQSSRYLVKRTGEKVFLECVQDMDHENMFWYRQDPGLGLRLIYFSYDVKMKEKGDIPEGYSVSREKKERFSLILESASTNQTSMYLCASSFGTGNSYNEQFFGPGTRLTVL.

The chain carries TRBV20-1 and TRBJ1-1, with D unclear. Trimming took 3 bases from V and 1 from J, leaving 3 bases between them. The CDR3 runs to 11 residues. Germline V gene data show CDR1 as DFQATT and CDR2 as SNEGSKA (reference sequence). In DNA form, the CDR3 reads TGCAGTGCTAGTCCGAACACTGAAGCTTTCTTT. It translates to CSASPNTEAFF.

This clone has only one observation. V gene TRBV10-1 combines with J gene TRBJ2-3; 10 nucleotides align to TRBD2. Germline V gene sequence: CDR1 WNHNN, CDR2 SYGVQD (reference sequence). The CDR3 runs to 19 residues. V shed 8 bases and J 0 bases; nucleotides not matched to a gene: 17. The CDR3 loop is CASCRKRRTSGESTDTQYF. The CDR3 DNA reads TGCGCCAGCTGTCGAAAACGGAGAACTAGCGGGGAGAGCACAGATACGCAGTATTTT.

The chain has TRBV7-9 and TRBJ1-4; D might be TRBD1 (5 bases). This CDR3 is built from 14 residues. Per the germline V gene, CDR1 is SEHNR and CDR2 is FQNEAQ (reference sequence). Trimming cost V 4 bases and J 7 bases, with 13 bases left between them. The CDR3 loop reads CASSSPGTGEKLFF. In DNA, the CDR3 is TGTGCCAGCAGCTCCCCCGGGACGGGTGAAAAACTGTTTTTT.

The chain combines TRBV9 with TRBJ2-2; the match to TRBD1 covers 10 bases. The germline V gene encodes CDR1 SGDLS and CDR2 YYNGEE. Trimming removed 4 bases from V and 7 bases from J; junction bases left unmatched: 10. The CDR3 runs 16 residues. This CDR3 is CASSTEGTGVVGELFF. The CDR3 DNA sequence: TGTGCCAGCAGCACCGAGGGGACAGGGGTTGTCGGGGAGCTGTTTTTT.

CDR3: CASSLMSGQVFGYTF. The CDR3 DNA reads TGTGCCAGCAGCTTAATGTCGGGACAGGTCTTTGGCTACACCTTC. The genes are TRBV7-2 and TRBJ1-2; 8 positions match TRBD1. Trimming cost V 2 bases and J 7 bases; bases outside gene matches: 9. In germline, CDR1 is SGHTA, CDR2 FQGNSA. CDR3 length equals 15 residues.

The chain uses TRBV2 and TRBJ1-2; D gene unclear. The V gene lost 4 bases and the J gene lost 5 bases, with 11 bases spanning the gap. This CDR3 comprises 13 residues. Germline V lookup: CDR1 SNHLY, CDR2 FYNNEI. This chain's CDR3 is CASSARLAYGYTF. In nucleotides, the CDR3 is TGTGCCAGCAGTGCCCGGTTAGCTTATGGCTACACCTTC.

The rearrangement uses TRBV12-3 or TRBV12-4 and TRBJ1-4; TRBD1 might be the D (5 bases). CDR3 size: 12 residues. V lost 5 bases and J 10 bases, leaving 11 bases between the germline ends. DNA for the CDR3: TGTGCCAGCAGTCCCCCGGGACTAAAACTGTTTTTT. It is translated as CASSPPGLKLFF.

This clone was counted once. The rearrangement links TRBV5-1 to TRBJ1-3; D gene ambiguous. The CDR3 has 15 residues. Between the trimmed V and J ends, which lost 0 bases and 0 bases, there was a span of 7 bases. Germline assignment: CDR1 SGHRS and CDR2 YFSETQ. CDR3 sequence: CASSLDPDSGNTIYF. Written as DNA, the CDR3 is TGCGCCAGCAGCTTGGATCCAGACTCTGGAAACACCATATATTTT.

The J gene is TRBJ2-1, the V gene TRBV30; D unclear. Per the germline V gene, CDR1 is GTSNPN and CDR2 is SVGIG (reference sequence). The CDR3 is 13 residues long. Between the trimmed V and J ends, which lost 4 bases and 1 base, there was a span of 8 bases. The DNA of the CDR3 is TGTGCCTGGAAGCCGGGTTCCTACAATGAGCAGTTCTTC. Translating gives CAWKPGSYNEQFF.

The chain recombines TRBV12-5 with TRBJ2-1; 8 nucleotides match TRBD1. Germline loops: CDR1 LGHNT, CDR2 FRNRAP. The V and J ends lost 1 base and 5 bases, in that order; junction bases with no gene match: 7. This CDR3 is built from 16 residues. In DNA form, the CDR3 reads TGTGCTAGTGGTTTGGGACAGGGGACATATCACAATGAGCAGTTCTTC. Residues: CASGLGQGTYHNEQFF.

Here the CDR3 reads CASSFPQGAYNSPLHF. The CDR3, as DNA: TGTGCCAGCAGCTTTCCGCAGGGGGCCTATAATTCACCCCTCCACTTT. The chain recombines TRBV7-2 with TRBJ1-6, with TRBD1 matching 7 bases. This CDR3 comprises 16 residues. V lost 3 bases, J lost 2 bases, and 4 bases stayed unmatched. Germline V gene data show CDR1 as SGHTA and CDR2 as FQGNSA.